The 31 T cell receptor beta chains given below trace back to one sample, sequenced in a study of a mutant IDH1 vaccine in newly diagnosed glioma. Time point specified: week 5, during vaccination. Vaccine doses each comprised 300 ug of mutant IDH1 20-mer peptide, with topical imiquimod. No antigen is known for these receptors. Sequenced by immunoSEQ multiplex PCR; TCRdb stores in-frame clones only, minus some. The sample has 30,000 to 35,000 clones; over 50% are singletons. Sequencing was performed on PBMCs, taken from a glioma patient whose treatment included an IDH1 peptide vaccine. These receptors were collected from a woman aged 18-35 years with glioma.

This chain uses TRBV29-1 with TRBJ2-5; TRBD1 might be the D (5 bases). Germline assignment: CDR1 SQVTM and CDR2 ANQGSEA. The V gene lost 3 bases and the J gene lost 5 bases, with 13 bases spanning the gap. This CDR3 has 13 amino acids. CDR3 protein: CSVEYRLMETQYF. The CDR3 DNA sequence: TGCAGCGTTGAGTACAGGTTGATGGAGACCCAGTACTTC. Complete variable domain (other parts from reference TRBV29-1 and TRBJ2-5): SAVISQKPSRDICQRGTSLTIQCQVDSQVTMMFWYRQQPGQSLTLIATANQGSEATYESGFVIDKFPISRPNLTFSTLTVSNMSPEDSSIYLCSVEYRLMETQYFGPGTRLLVL.

This clone appeared a few times. The chain employs TRBV19 and TRBJ1-3, with 7 positions matching TRBD1. Germline V lookup: CDR1 LNHDA, CDR2 SQIVND (reference sequence). After removal of 3 bases from V and 2 bases from J, the junction contained 4 bases not matched to a gene. CDR3 length: 15 amino acids. The CDR3 spells CASSIGDRPGNTIYF. In DNA, the CDR3 is TGTGCCAGTAGTATCGGGGACAGACCTGGAAACACCATATATTTT.

Here the CDR3 reads CASSLDGVYTGELFF. The CDR3 DNA reads TGTGCCAGCAGCTTAGACGGGGTCTACACCGGGGAGCTGTTTTTT. This chain connects TRBV11-2 to TRBJ2-2; possibly TRBD2 for D (5 bases). Per germline, CDR1 SGHAT and CDR2 FQNNGV. V gave up 0 bases and J gave up 3 bases, with 8 bases separating them. The CDR3 has 15 residues.

This clone was found once. The chain recombines TRBV7-2 with TRBJ2-1, with D possibly TRBD1 on 5 matching bases. V dropped 2 bases and J dropped 4 bases, with 18 bases sitting between them. The CDR3 is 17 amino acids. Germline V gives CDR1 SGHTA, CDR2 FQGNSA. Here the CDR3 reads CASSLRAQVQVYNEQFF. The CDR3 coding sequence is TGTGCCAGCAGCTTAAGAGCCCAGGTACAGGTATACAATGAGCAGTTCTTC.

The CDR3 sequence is CASSPRGAGNQPQHF. CDR3 nucleotide sequence: TGTGCCAGCAGCCCGAGGGGGGCTGGCAATCAGCCCCAGCATTTT. The V gene is TRBV28, the J gene TRBJ1-5; the D gene is possibly TRBD1 (6 bases). The CDR3 extends over 15 amino acids. Germline CDR1 MDHEN, CDR2 SYDVKM. Trimming took 6 bases from V and 2 from J, leaving 14 bases between them.

This clone was picked up a small number of times. The chain links TRBV9 to TRBJ1-6; possibly TRBD1 for D (6 bases). Germline V gene lookup returns CDR1 SGDLS and CDR2 YYNGEE. The CDR3 loop spans 15 amino acids. Trimming pared 0 bases from V and 9 bases from J, leaving 13 bases between. In DNA form, the CDR3 reads TGTGCCAGCAGCGTAGTTGCAGGGGCTGGTTCACCCCTCCACTTT. Protein product: CASSVVAGAGSPLHF.

This clone was found a few times. DNA of the CDR3: TGTGCCAGCAGCGTTGCCATTCGCTACGAGCAGTACTTC. This translates into CASSVAIRYEQYF. The chain combines TRBV2 with TRBJ2-7; no definite D call. V dropped 6 bases and J dropped 3 bases, with 12 bases sitting between them. The CDR3 is made up of 13 amino acids. Per the germline V gene, CDR1 is SNHLY and CDR2 is FYNNEI.

The rearrangement uses TRBV18 and TRBJ2-5; D uncertain. Germline lookup yields CDR1 KGHSH and CDR2 LQKENI. Trimming took off 0 bases at V and 3 bases at J, with 5 bases between the two ends. This CDR3 contains 13 residues. For the CDR3, the DNA is TGTGCCAGCTCACCACCGGTGGAAGAGACCCAGTACTTC. It translates to CASSPPVEETQYF.

This clone turned up a few times. The chain has TRBV2 and TRBJ2-2; 8 bases agree with TRBD1. The CDR3 is 14 amino acids. Trimming cost V 6 bases and J 4 bases; bases outside gene matches: 4. Germline assignment: CDR1 SNHLY and CDR2 FYNNEI. The CDR3 protein is CASSGTGGTGELFF. In nucleotides, the CDR3 is TGTGCCAGCAGCGGTACAGGGGGCACCGGGGAGCTGTTTTTT.

The sample holds one count of this clone. The chain is built from TRBV7-2 and TRBJ2-3, with D possibly matching TRBD2 (6 bases). This CDR3 spans 14 amino acids. Germline V gene sequence: CDR1 SGHTA, CDR2 FQGNSA. Trimming took off 5 bases at V and 6 bases at J, with 15 bases between the two ends. In nucleotides, the CDR3 is TGTGCCAGCAGCCCGGGACTCCCCAGGGATACGCAGTATTTT. Its translation is CASSPGLPRDTQYF.

The CDR3 nucleotides are TGCGCCAGCAGCTTGGTCCTAGGTGGCTCCTACGAGCAGTACTTC. This sequence encodes CASSLVLGGSYEQYF. This rearrangement joins TRBV5-1 to TRBJ2-7; D is ambiguous. In germline, CDR1 is SGHRS, CDR2 YFSETQ. There are 15 residues in the CDR3. Trimming removed 0 bases at V and 0 bases at J, with 10 bases between. Full variable domain (outside the CDR3, taken from reference TRBV5-1 and TRBJ2-7): KAGVTQTPRYLIKTRGQQVTLSCSPISGHRSVSWYQQTPGQGLQFLFEYFSETQRNKGNFPGRFSGRQFSNSRSEMNVSTLELGDSALYLCASSLVLGGSYEQYFGPGTRLTVT.

This clone came up a few times. The chain recombines TRBV10-3 with TRBJ2-2; D not certain. The CDR3 loop spans 12 amino acids. The germline V and J ends were trimmed by 3 bases and 5 bases, with 4 bases remaining between them. Germline loops: CDR1 ENHRY, CDR2 SYGVKD. The CDR3 coding sequence is TGTGCCATCAGTGAAATAACCGGGGAGCTGTTTTTT. Translation: CAISEITGELFF.

This clone was observed a few times. The chain employs TRBV4-1 and TRBJ1-6, with 8 positions matching TRBD1. The CDR3 has 15 amino acids. Germline-derived CDR1 and CDR2 are MGHRA and YSYEKL. After removal of 4 bases from V and 5 bases from J, the junction contained 4 bases not matched to a gene. CDR3 sequence: CASSPTGANNSPLHF. The CDR3 region has the DNA TGCGCCAGCAGCCCGACAGGGGCCAATAATTCACCCCTCCACTTT.

This clone turned up a few times. The gene calls are TRBV19 and TRBJ1-2; D remains unclear. The CDR3 runs 13 residues. V lost 5 bases to trimming and J lost 4 bases, with 11 bases between them. The germline CDR1 and CDR2 sequences are LNHDA and SQIVND (reference sequence). CDR3 sequence: CASSSRERYGYTF. The CDR3 nucleotides read TGTGCCAGTAGTTCCCGGGAACGCTATGGCTACACCTTC.

This clone is a singleton in its sample. CDR3 amino acids: CASSLDLAGGAEQYF. CDR3 DNA: TGTGCCAGCAGCTTAGATCTAGCGGGGGGAGCCGAGCAGTACTTC. The rearrangement links TRBV11-2 to TRBJ2-7, with 11 positions matching TRBD2. The V gene end was trimmed by 0 bases and the J gene end by 6 bases; junction bases not matched to a gene: 4. Germline CDR1 reads SGHAT; CDR2 reads FQNNGV. There are 15 residues in the CDR3. The full variable domain, in which reference TRBV11-2 and TRBJ2-7 provide the parts outside the CDR3, is EAGVAQSPRYKIIEKRQSVAFWCNPISGHATLYWYQQILGQGPKLLIQFQNNGVVDDSQLPKDRFSAERLKGVDSTLKIQPAKLEDSAVYLCASSLDLAGGAEQYFGPGTRLTVT.

The J gene is TRBJ1-4, the V gene TRBV7-2; D is perhaps TRBD1 (6 bases). V was clipped by 2 bases and J by 2 bases, with 15 bases between them. This CDR3 comprises 17 residues. The germline CDR1 and CDR2 sequences are SGHTA and FQGNSA. As DNA, the CDR3 is TGTGCCAGCAGCTTAATTGGGAGGGGGACCACTAATGAAAAACTGTTTTTT. Translating it yields CASSLIGRGTTNEKLFF.

The chain combines TRBV15 with TRBJ1-6; perhaps TRBD1 as D (5 bases). Germline V gene data show CDR1 as LNHNV and CDR2 as YYDKDF (reference sequence). This CDR3 has 17 residues. Trimming took off 1 base at V and 5 bases at J, with 15 bases between the two ends. CDR3 amino acids: CATSRGSLGRDNSPLHF. CDR3 nucleotide sequence: TGTGCCACCAGCAGAGGAAGTTTGGGACGAGATAATTCACCCCTCCACTTT.

A single count supports this clone. In nucleotides, the CDR3 is TGTGCCAGCAGCCTACCCCAGGGGCTGGTCACCGGGGAGCTGTTTTTT. It specifies CASSLPQGLVTGELFF. V and J are TRBV11-3 and TRBJ2-2; possibly TRBD1 for D (6 bases). The CDR3 spans 16 residues. CDR1 is SGHNT, CDR2 YENEEA, per germline. V lost 5 bases, J lost 4 bases, and 17 bases lay in between.

The gene calls are TRBV6-5 and TRBJ2-5; TRBD1 aligns across 8 bases. CDR3 length: 15 residues. Germline CDR1 is MNHEY and CDR2 is SVGAGI. The V gene end was trimmed by 2 bases and the J gene end by 5 bases; junction bases not matched to a gene: 7. CDR3 sequence (DNA): TGTGCCAGCAGTTACGTGGCAGGGGGCCTGGAGACCCAGTACTTC. Translated: CASSYVAGGLETQYF.

This clone was seen only a few times. The J gene is TRBJ2-7, the V gene TRBV4-1, with 10 bases fitting TRBD2. Trimming at V came to 4 bases and at J to 3 bases, leaving 9 bases not matched to a gene. Germline V lookup: CDR1 MGHRA, CDR2 YSYEKL. The CDR3 consists of 16 residues. The CDR3 DNA follows: TGCGCCAGCAGCCCGAGAAGCGGGGGGGCTGGCTACGAGCAGTACTTC. Protein product: CASSPRSGGAGYEQYF.

The chain recombines TRBV28 with TRBJ2-1, with D perhaps matching TRBD1 (5 bases). The CDR3 length is 14 residues. Germline values: CDR1 MDHEN, CDR2 SYDVKM. With 6 bases removed from V and 7 bases from J, the gap between germline ends came to 16 bases. CDR3 sequence reads: CASRETDQWNEQFF. The CDR3, as DNA: TGTGCCAGCAGGGAGACAGATCAATGGAATGAGCAGTTCTTC.

V usage is TRBV19 and J usage is TRBJ1-1; possibly TRBD1 for D (6 bases). CDR3 length: 13 residues. Trimming stripped 6 bases from V and 3 bases from J, with 11 bases between. Germline V gene sequence: CDR1 LNHDA, CDR2 SQIVND (reference sequence). The CDR3 sequence is CASRWTADTEAFF. The CDR3 DNA is TGTGCCAGTAGGTGGACAGCCGACACTGAAGCTTTCTTT.

The V and J genes are TRBV7-2 and TRBJ2-3; D unresolved. The germline V gene encodes CDR1 SGHTA and CDR2 FQGNSA. Trimming removed 3 bases at V and 2 bases at J, with 15 bases between. This CDR3 has 16 residues. The chain's CDR3 is CASSFVGTQHTDTQYF. In DNA form, the CDR3 reads TGTGCCAGCAGCTTTGTGGGTACACAGCACACAGATACGCAGTATTTT.

The chain carries TRBV11-2 and TRBJ2-3; D remains ambiguous. This CDR3 has 14 residues. V lost 5 bases and J 4 bases, leaving 13 bases between the germline ends. Germline V gene sequence: CDR1 SGHAT, CDR2 FQNNGV. The CDR3 nucleotides read TGTGCCAGCAGCCATCGAGTAGTCTCAGATACGCAGTATTTT. Translated: CASSHRVVSDTQYF.

This rearrangement joins TRBV10-2 to TRBJ1-3; D not certain. The germline CDR1 and CDR2 sequences are WSHSY and SAAADI. This CDR3 contains 12 residues. The germline V and J ends were trimmed by 7 bases and 4 bases, with 8 bases remaining between them. The CDR3 protein is CASMGSGNTIYF. In nucleotides, the CDR3 is TGCGCCAGCATGGGATCCGGAAACACCATATATTTT.

This clone was picked up a small number of times. The chain uses TRBV6-1 and TRBJ1-2; D may be TRBD1 (5 bases). CDR1 MNHNS and CDR2 SASEGT come from the germline V gene. There are 13 residues in the CDR3. V lost 2 bases and J 3 bases, leaving 7 bases between the germline ends. DNA for the CDR3: TGTGCCAGCAGTGAACTGGGGCACTATGGCTACACCTTC. It translates to CASSELGHYGYTF.

The gene calls are TRBV13 and TRBJ1-1; D unclear. CDR3 length equals 14 residues. V lost 6 bases and J lost 1, with 12 bases in between. Germline assignment: CDR1 PRHDT and CDR2 FYEKMQ (reference sequence). The CDR3 here is CASSTTTANTEAFF. The CDR3 region has the DNA TGTGCCAGCAGTACGACCACAGCGAACACTGAAGCTTTCTTT.

The V and J genes are TRBV27 and TRBJ2-7, with D perhaps matching TRBD1 (6 bases). V lost 10 bases and J 1 base, leaving 17 bases between the germline ends. Germline V gene data show CDR1 as MNHEY and CDR2 as SMNVEV (reference sequence). The CDR3 loop spans 14 amino acids. CDR3 region: CATPRGRGSYEQYF. CDR3 in DNA: TGTGCCACCCCACGTGGCAGGGGATCCTACGAGCAGTACTTC.

The chain joins TRBV10-3 to TRBJ2-2, with 10 positions matching TRBD2. Looked up from germline, CDR1 is ENHRY and CDR2 is SYGVKD. V trimming: 10 bases; J trimming: 0 bases; junction bases outside the gene matches: 8. The CDR3 spans 16 residues. CDR3 DNA sequence: TGTGCCAGTAGCGGGGGGATAACGTCGAACACCGGGGAGCTGTTTTTT. It encodes CASSGGITSNTGELFF.

This clone was detected a few times. This sequence joins TRBV15 and TRBJ1-1; D is undetermined. V lost 2 bases to trimming and J lost 6 bases, with 7 bases between them. This CDR3 is 12 amino acids long. Germline V gene lookup returns CDR1 LNHNV and CDR2 YYDKDF (reference sequence). CDR3 in amino acids: CATSRYGAEAFF. DNA of the CDR3: TGTGCCACCAGCAGATACGGGGCTGAAGCTTTCTTT. Combining the CDR3 with reference TRBV15 and TRBJ1-1 gives the whole variable domain DAMVIQNPRYQVTQFGKPVTLSCSQTLNHNVMYWYQQKSSQAPKLLFHYYDKDFNNEADTPDNFQSRRPNTSFCFLDIRSPGLGDTAMYLCATSRYGAEAFFGQGTRLTVV.

This rearrangement joins TRBV5-4 to TRBJ1-1; D is ambiguous. The ends were cut back, 0 bases at V and 0 bases at J, with 9 bases in the middle. The CDR3 is 15 amino acids. Per the germline V gene, CDR1 is SGHNT and CDR2 is YYREEE (reference sequence). CDR3 region: CASSLAELMNTEAFF. CDR3 sequence (DNA): TGTGCCAGCAGCTTGGCAGAACTCATGAACACTGAAGCTTTCTTT.